This TCR beta chain was observed in a study of blood T cell repertoires in COVID-19. This clone has only one observation. Germline V gene data show CDR1 as LNHDA and CDR2 as SQIVND (reference sequence). Trimming removed 4 bases at V and 7 bases at J, with 11 bases between. This CDR3 is 12 amino acids long. Clones were sequenced by immunoSEQ multiplex PCR, and TCRdb holds only the in-frame ones, with some missing. Among more than 95,000 clones listed, over 75% were seen once. The sequencing input was peripheral blood. The sequence derives from a woman of 80 years or more with acute or convalescent COVID-19. V usage is TRBV19 and J usage is TRBJ2-7; weak D call: TRBD2 (6 bases). CDR3 sequence (DNA): TGTGCCAGTAGTACCCCTGGGAGGGAGCAGTACTTC. Amino acid sequence: CASSTPGREQYF.